This T cell receptor (beta chain) was sequenced in a study of human T cells and chemical hapten exposure (dated by TCRdb to 2020 to 2023). About the study as a whole: Libraries were pooled for sequencing, and per-sample TCR yields varied mainly because of small differences in library volumes within the pool. For every blood RNA sample, sequencing covered both the TCR alpha and TCR beta chains. In alopecia patients, the study followed how the peripheral blood TCR repertoire changed in vivo over primary and secondary sensitization to diphenylcyclopropenone (DPC), a hapten.

Total RNA was isolated from unfractionated whole blood collected in Tempus Blood RNA tubes. As TCR sequencing controls, roughly five healthy volunteers were used, with blood taken at day 0, 2 weeks and 6 weeks. Turning to this clonotype: The clone's antigen remains unknown. Base-call qualities are not available, and no considerably larger clone is one nucleotide away.

Trimming takes 4 bases from V and 4 bases from J, and the germline ends sit 5 bases apart. The CDR3 contains 12 residues, cysteine and phenylalanine counted. Of the read, only the CDR3 DNA is kept; its 36 bases are in frame from base 1. The germline V gene provides CDR1 SGHRS and CDR2 YFSETQ. The method behind the library was 5' RACE. Reads for this sample came from an Illumina MiSeq. During library preparation, unique molecular identifiers were attached to individual cDNA molecules so that TCRs could be counted in a quantitative, reproducible way. On the study's bioinformatics: A median of roughly 99,000 TCRs per sample was observed, with a range of about 20,000 to 750,000. V, J and CDR3 annotation of the TCR reads was performed with the Decombinator software suite. For the PS versus PT1 abundance plots, all samples were subsampled to the same number of TCRs (28,000). TCRs were defined as expanded if absent before sensitization and observed at least eight times at the 2-week time point. Using fastp trimming at Q25 and MiXCR clonotype assembly, TCRdb reanalyzed the public sequencing data and kept in-frame beta chains. Each entry is one CDR3 protein sequence, shown with its most common DNA and genes. TCRdb, rather than the study authors, made the V and J calls. The sample table records some 150,000 distinct CDR3 sequences; over 3.5% of these occur just once. The ten largest account for 1.3% to 1.5% of the sample.

General study outcomes and caveats: Repeated subsampling changed both the strength of the expansion versus patch-test correlation and the threshold at which the correlation became significant. The number of TCRs above 1 in 1000 frequency did not change with DPC sensitization; there was no evidence of global repertoire structure alterations.

The clonotype originates from a female donor in good health. The sequence is built from TRBV5-1 and TRBJ1-4; the D gene remains uncertain. CDR3 region: CASSPNNEKLFF. The DNA sequence follows: TGCGCCAGCAGCCCCAATAATGAAAAACTGTTTTTT.